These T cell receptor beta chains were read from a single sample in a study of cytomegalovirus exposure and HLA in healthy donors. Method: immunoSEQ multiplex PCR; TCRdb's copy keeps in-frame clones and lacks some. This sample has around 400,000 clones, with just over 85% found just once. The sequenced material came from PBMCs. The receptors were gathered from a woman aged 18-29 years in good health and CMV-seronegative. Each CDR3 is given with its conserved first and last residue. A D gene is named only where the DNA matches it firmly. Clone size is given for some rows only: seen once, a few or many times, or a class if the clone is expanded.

CDR3nt: TGTGCCAGCAGTTACTCGATAGTTGGGTCGGGACAAGAAGCTTTCTTT
CDR3aa: CASSYSIVGSGQEAFF
abundance: once
d_gene: NA
v_gene: TRBV6-5
j_gene: TRBJ1-1

CDR3nt: TGTGCCAGCAGTTACGGGAGGACCTACGAGCAGTACTTC
CDR3aa: CASSYGRTYEQYF
abundance: once
d_gene: NA
v_gene: TRBV6-6
j_gene: TRBJ2-7

CDR3nt: TGTGCCAGCAGCTCCCACAGGGGGGCCACTGAAGCTTTCTTT
CDR3aa: CASSSHRGATEAFF
abundance: NA
d_gene: TRBD1
v_gene: TRBV7-9
j_gene: TRBJ1-1

CDR3nt: TGTGCCTGGAGGAAGGGGATGGACAGTCAGCCCCAGCATTTT
CDR3aa: CAWRKGMDSQPQHF
abundance: few
d_gene: NA
v_gene: TRBV30
j_gene: TRBJ1-5

CDR3nt: TGTGCCAGCAGTGGCGGTCACAGGGGGCTTAATCAGCCCCAGCATTTT
CDR3aa: CASSGGHRGLNQPQHF
abundance: NA
d_gene: TRBD1
v_gene: TRBV2
j_gene: TRBJ1-5

CDR3nt: TGTGCCAGCAGTTCCCCCAAGGGGGCTGACTATGGCTACACCTTC
CDR3aa: CASSSPKGADYGYTF
abundance: NA
d_gene: TRBD1
v_gene: TRBV28
j_gene: TRBJ1-2

CDR3nt: TGTGCCAGCAGTTTCCGGGACAGGGCCCCCTACGAGCAGTACTTC
CDR3aa: CASSFRDRAPYEQYF
abundance: NA
d_gene: TRBD1
v_gene: TRBV27
j_gene: TRBJ2-7

CDR3nt: TGTGCCAGCTCACCACCTTCGGGACAGACCTACGAGCAGTACTTC
CDR3aa: CASSPPSGQTYEQYF
abundance: NA
d_gene: TRBD1
v_gene: TRBV18
j_gene: TRBJ2-7

CDR3nt: TGTGCCAGTGGCCTAAACAGGGCGCGCTATGGCTACACCTTC
CDR3aa: CASGLNRARYGYTF
abundance: NA
d_gene: NA
v_gene: TRBV28
j_gene: TRBJ1-2

CDR3nt: TGCGCCAGCAGCCAAGGGGCGAGCGGGAGAGCGTCCTACGAGCAGTACTTC
CDR3aa: CASSQGASGRASYEQYF
abundance: NA
d_gene: TRBD2
v_gene: TRBV4-1
j_gene: TRBJ2-7

CDR3nt: TGCGCGAGCGGGAGCTACGAGCAGTACTTC
CDR3aa: CASGSYEQYF
abundance: NA
d_gene: NA
v_gene: TRBV21-1
j_gene: TRBJ2-7

CDR3nt: TGCAGTGCCGCCCAGGGGAACGAGCAGTACTTC
CDR3aa: CSAAQGNEQYF
abundance: NA
d_gene: NA
v_gene: TRBV20-1
j_gene: TRBJ2-7

CDR3nt: TGTGCCAGCAGCGCCTCAGACGGGACTCCTAGCTACGAGCAGTACTTC
CDR3aa: CASSASDGTPSYEQYF
abundance: NA
d_gene: NA
v_gene: TRBV9
j_gene: TRBJ2-7

CDR3nt: TGTGCCAGCAGTGATGTGGGCGAGAGCTCCTACGAGCAGTACTTC
CDR3aa: CASSDVGESSYEQYF
abundance: NA
d_gene: NA
v_gene: TRBV2
j_gene: TRBJ2-7

CDR3nt: TGTGCCAGCAGCTCTGTGGACTGGGAAAGCTCCTACGAGCAGTACTTC
CDR3aa: CASSSVDWESSYEQYF
abundance: NA
d_gene: NA
v_gene: TRBV7-9
j_gene: TRBJ2-7

CDR3nt: TGTGCCAGCTCACCAGATATACAGGGTGGAGATGAAAAACTGTTTTTT
CDR3aa: CASSPDIQGGDEKLFF
abundance: NA
d_gene: NA
v_gene: TRBV18
j_gene: TRBJ1-4

CDR3nt: TGTGCCAGCAGCTTGAGCCCCCGGGTGGGAGAGACCCAGTACTTC
CDR3aa: CASSLSPRVGETQYF
abundance: NA
d_gene: NA
v_gene: TRBV7-6
j_gene: TRBJ2-5

CDR3nt: TGTGCCAGCAGTTACGGGCGACAGGGTACCTACGAGCAGTACTTC
CDR3aa: CASSYGRQGTYEQYF
abundance: NA
d_gene: TRBD1
v_gene: TRBV6-6
j_gene: TRBJ2-7

CDR3nt: TGCGCCATTCCACCGGGGACAATGAACTATGGTTACACCTTC
CDR3aa: CAIPPGTMNYGYTF
abundance: NA
d_gene: NA
v_gene: TRBV23-1
j_gene: TRBJ1-2

CDR3nt: TGTGCCAGCAGCTCACTCCGGGACAGGCCTTACAATGAGCAGTTCTTC
CDR3aa: CASSSLRDRPYNEQFF
abundance: NA
d_gene: TRBD1
v_gene: TRBV11-1
j_gene: TRBJ2-1

CDR3nt: TGTGCCAGCAGTTACGAAGGCAGGGGGTCTACAGATACGCAGTATTTT
CDR3aa: CASSYEGRGSTDTQYF
abundance: NA
d_gene: TRBD1
v_gene: TRBV6-5
j_gene: TRBJ2-3

CDR3nt: TGTGCCAGCAGTTTGTGGGCTAGCGGGATTGAGCATGAGACCCAGTACTTC
CDR3aa: CASSLWASGIEHETQYF
abundance: NA
d_gene: TRBD2
v_gene: TRBV27
j_gene: TRBJ2-5

CDR3nt: TGTGCCATCAGTGACCTAGCGGGGGGGCTTTCAAGCACAGATACGCAGTATTTT
CDR3aa: CAISDLAGGLSSTDTQYF
abundance: once
d_gene: TRBD2
v_gene: TRBV10-3
j_gene: TRBJ2-3

CDR3nt: TGTGCCACCAGCAGACCGACAAGAGGAAACACCATATATTTT
CDR3aa: CATSRPTRGNTIYF
abundance: NA
d_gene: NA
v_gene: TRBV15
j_gene: TRBJ1-3

CDR3nt: TGTGCCAGCAGCTTAGATGCAGGGTATCAGCCCCAGCATTTT
CDR3aa: CASSLDAGYQPQHF
abundance: once
d_gene: NA
v_gene: TRBV7-6
j_gene: TRBJ1-5

CDR3nt: TGTGCCAGCAGCCCGTCGGGGGTAGGTGGGGATACGCAGTATTTT
CDR3aa: CASSPSGVGGDTQYF
abundance: NA
d_gene: NA
v_gene: TRBV7-6
j_gene: TRBJ2-3

CDR3nt: TGTGCCAGCAGCGCGCAGGGACAGGGGATAGAAGGCTACACCTTC
CDR3aa: CASSAQGQGIEGYTF
abundance: NA
d_gene: TRBD1
v_gene: TRBV9
j_gene: TRBJ1-2

CDR3nt: TGTGCCACCAGCAGAGATCGGACAGTTACCCACTCCTACGAGCAGTACTTC
CDR3aa: CATSRDRTVTHSYEQYF
abundance: NA
d_gene: NA
v_gene: TRBV15
j_gene: TRBJ2-7

CDR3nt: TGTGCCAGCAGTACACGGGGGGCTCGGGGTGGAAATGAGCAGTTCTTC
CDR3aa: CASSTRGARGGNEQFF
abundance: NA
d_gene: NA
v_gene: TRBV27
j_gene: TRBJ2-1

CDR3nt: TGCGCCAGCAGCCCGAGACAGGGTAGCTCCTACGAGCAGTACTTC
CDR3aa: CASSPRQGSSYEQYF
abundance: NA
d_gene: TRBD1
v_gene: TRBV4-1
j_gene: TRBJ2-7

CDR3nt: TGTGCCAGCAGTTACCGGCCGGCCTCCAGGGGCTACACCTTC
CDR3aa: CASSYRPASRGYTF
abundance: NA
d_gene: NA
v_gene: TRBV28
j_gene: TRBJ1-2

CDR3nt: TGTGCCAGCAGTTTAGGGGCGGGGGGGCCTTGGTCCTACGAGCAGTACTTC
CDR3aa: CASSLGAGGPWSYEQYF
abundance: NA
d_gene: TRBD2
v_gene: TRBV27
j_gene: TRBJ2-7

CDR3nt: TGTGCCAGCAGCTTAAGAGGCACCAATGAGCAGTTCTTC
CDR3aa: CASSLRGTNEQFF
abundance: NA
d_gene: NA
v_gene: TRBV7-2
j_gene: TRBJ2-1

CDR3nt: TGTGCCAGCACACCTTCCGGTGGCGGGGGAGGGACAGATACGCAGTATTTT
CDR3aa: CASTPSGGGGGTDTQYF
abundance: NA
d_gene: TRBD2
v_gene: TRBV27
j_gene: TRBJ2-3

CDR3nt: TGCGCCAGCAGCCCAGGGTCTGGCACTGAAGCTTTCTTT
CDR3aa: CASSPGSGTEAFF
abundance: NA
d_gene: NA
v_gene: TRBV4-1
j_gene: TRBJ1-1

CDR3nt: TGTGCCAGCAGCCGAACGGGGTCGGGAGGCGCTGAAGCTTTCTTT
CDR3aa: CASSRTGSGGAEAFF
abundance: NA
d_gene: NA
v_gene: TRBV7-3
j_gene: TRBJ1-1

CDR3nt: TGTGCCAGCAGCGTATCAGGTTTTACTTCCTACGAGCAGTACTTC
CDR3aa: CASSVSGFTSYEQYF
abundance: NA
d_gene: NA
v_gene: TRBV9
j_gene: TRBJ2-7

CDR3nt: TGTGCCATCAGTGACCGGGGGGGGACCCAAGAGACCCAGTACTTC
CDR3aa: CAISDRGGTQETQYF
abundance: NA
d_gene: TRBD2
v_gene: TRBV10-3
j_gene: TRBJ2-5

CDR3nt: TGTGCCAGCAGTTTATACGGGGGTCAGCCCCAGCATTTT
CDR3aa: CASSLYGGQPQHF
abundance: NA
d_gene: NA
v_gene: TRBV28
j_gene: TRBJ1-5

CDR3nt: TGTGCCAGCAGTGAAGCGCTCGGGGCTAACTATGGCTACACCTTC
CDR3aa: CASSEALGANYGYTF
abundance: NA
d_gene: NA
v_gene: TRBV6-1
j_gene: TRBJ1-2

CDR3nt: TGTGCCAGAAGCTTCTGTGGGACAGGGGGCGCGGGCGGCAATCAGCCCCAGCATTTT
CDR3aa: CARSFCGTGGAGGNQPQHF
abundance: NA
d_gene: TRBD1
v_gene: TRBV5-3
j_gene: TRBJ1-5

CDR3nt: TGCGCCAGCAGCTTGGCGGGGGGGACGTTCGCCTACGAGCAGTACTTC
CDR3aa: CASSLAGGTFAYEQYF
abundance: NA
d_gene: TRBD2
v_gene: TRBV5-1
j_gene: TRBJ2-7

CDR3nt: TGTGCCAGCAGCCACCAATTTTTAGCGGGGGGGGACAATGAGCAGTTCTTC
CDR3aa: CASSHQFLAGGDNEQFF
abundance: NA
d_gene: TRBD2
v_gene: TRBV4-2
j_gene: TRBJ2-1

CDR3nt: TGTGCCAGCAGCAGGCGGGGAGGAGCGGGAGGACTTAGCACAGATACGCAGTATTTT
CDR3aa: CASSRRGGAGGLSTDTQYF
abundance: NA
d_gene: TRBD2
v_gene: TRBV7-2
j_gene: TRBJ2-3

CDR3nt: TGTGCCTGGAAGCTGAGGTCTAGCTACGAGCAGTACTTC
CDR3aa: CAWKLRSSYEQYF
abundance: NA
d_gene: NA
v_gene: TRBV30
j_gene: TRBJ2-7

CDR3nt: TGTGCCAGCTCACCTATGTCCAGCTCTGGGGCCAACGTCCTGACTTTC
CDR3aa: CASSPMSSSGANVLTF
abundance: NA
d_gene: NA
v_gene: TRBV18
j_gene: TRBJ2-6

CDR3nt: TGTGCCAGCAGTGAATATCCGGACAACTCTGGAAACACCATATATTTT
CDR3aa: CASSEYPDNSGNTIYF
abundance: NA
d_gene: NA
v_gene: TRBV25-1
j_gene: TRBJ1-3

CDR3nt: TGCGCCAGCAGCTTCGGGCGCTCAGGGACTGAAGCTTTCTTT
CDR3aa: CASSFGRSGTEAFF
abundance: NA
d_gene: NA
v_gene: TRBV5-1
j_gene: TRBJ1-1

CDR3nt: TGTGCCAGCAGTTTCGGGACAGGAACTTTGTATGGCTACACCTTC
CDR3aa: CASSFGTGTLYGYTF
abundance: NA
d_gene: TRBD1
v_gene: TRBV27
j_gene: TRBJ1-2

CDR3nt: TGCAGCGTGAGGGGGGGGGCCACAGATACGCAGTATTTT
CDR3aa: CSVRGGATDTQYF
abundance: NA
d_gene: NA
v_gene: TRBV29-1
j_gene: TRBJ2-3

CDR3nt: TGTGCCAGCTCAAAGGGGACTAGCGGGAAAATGTATGAGCAGTTCTTC
CDR3aa: CASSKGTSGKMYEQFF
abundance: NA
d_gene: TRBD2
v_gene: TRBV18
j_gene: TRBJ2-1

CDR3nt: TGTGCCAGCAGCTTGTTACGGACAGCGACCACAGATACGCAGTATTTT
CDR3aa: CASSLLRTATTDTQYF
abundance: once
d_gene: NA
v_gene: TRBV7-9
j_gene: TRBJ2-3

CDR3nt: TGTGCCTGGAGAGGGGTTCTAGGTGAGCAGTTCTTC
CDR3aa: CAWRGVLGEQFF
abundance: NA
d_gene: NA
v_gene: TRBV30
j_gene: TRBJ2-1

CDR3nt: TGTGCCAGCAGCGGGGGGACAGGCCCTCTGTATGGCTACACCTTC
CDR3aa: CASSGGTGPLYGYTF
abundance: NA
d_gene: TRBD1
v_gene: TRBV5-6
j_gene: TRBJ1-2

CDR3nt: TGTGCCAGCAGCTTAGCAACAGGGATGGGGTCTGGGGCCAACGTCCTGACTTTC
CDR3aa: CASSLATGMGSGANVLTF
abundance: NA
d_gene: NA
v_gene: TRBV7-9
j_gene: TRBJ2-6

CDR3nt: TGCAGTGCGCAGGCCACAGGGGTAACTTTCTTT
CDR3aa: CSAQATGVTFF
abundance: once
d_gene: TRBD1
v_gene: TRBV20-1
j_gene: TRBJ1-1